Sequencing of this T cell receptor beta chain was carried out in a study of long-term antiretroviral therapy in people with HIV. Findings and caveats of the study: ART-treated samples gained diversity yet remained below transplant donor controls. Blood draws took place between 2004 and 2017 and possibly involved older ART regimens.

A v3.0 immunoSEQ assay was performed at survey level. Libraries were prepared by immunoSEQ multiplex PCR; TCRdb keeps only in-frame clonotypes and omits some of them. The table lists tens of thousands of clones, about 95% of them singletons. Between the trimmed V and J ends, which lost 3 bases and 2 bases, there was a span of 4 bases. Germline CDR1 and CDR2: SGHRS and YFSETQ. CDR3 length: 12 residues. Comments on this clone: Its antigen is unidentified.

The source material was unsorted PBMCs, sampled 3.7 years after starting antiretroviral therapy. The sequence came from a woman aged 50 to 60 with HIV. The chain employs TRBV5-1 and TRBJ2-3; D remains ambiguous. CDR3: CASSSLTDTQYF. The CDR3 DNA follows: TGCGCCAGCAGCTCCCTCACAGATACGCAGTATTTT.